This T cell receptor (beta chain) comes out of a study of monozygotic twins with inflammatory bowel disease. Findings and limits, study-wide: Repertoire similarity did not differ between concordant and discordant twins, possibly owing to limited power. Compared with healthy co-twins, IBD patients showed reduced TCRbeta repertoire diversity by inverse Simpson.

About this clonotype itself: Its matching antigen is unknown.

Germline V gene data show CDR1 as SGHAT and CDR2 as FQNNGV. This CDR3 is built from 18 residues. Samples each yielded cDNA through eight separate reactions. Nested PCRs of around 15 and 9 cycles, two in total, were run on TCRalpha and TCRbeta cDNA. Reprocessing the 5' RACE reads, TCRdb reports a single entry for every CDR3 protein and omits DNA. The repertoire table contains hundreds of thousands of distinct CDR3 sequences. Material: blood. The J gene is TRBJ2-2, the V gene TRBV11-2; absent DNA, TCRdb's TRBD1 call cannot be checked. The clonotype comes from a human donor with ulcerative colitis or Crohn's disease, or a healthy co-twin of an affected twin (not recorded which). Here the CDR3 reads CASSFPTGAGKNTGELFF.